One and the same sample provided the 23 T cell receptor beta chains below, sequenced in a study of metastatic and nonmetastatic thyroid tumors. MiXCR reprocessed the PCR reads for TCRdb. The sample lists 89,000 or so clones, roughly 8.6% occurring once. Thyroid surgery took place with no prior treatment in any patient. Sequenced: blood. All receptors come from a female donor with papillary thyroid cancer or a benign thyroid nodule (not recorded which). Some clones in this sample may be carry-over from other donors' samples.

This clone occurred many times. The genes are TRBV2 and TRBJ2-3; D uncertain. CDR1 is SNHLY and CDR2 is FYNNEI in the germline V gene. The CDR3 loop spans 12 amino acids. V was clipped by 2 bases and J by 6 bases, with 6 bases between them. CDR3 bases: TGTGCCAGCAGTGAATCGGATGATACGCAGTATTTT. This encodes CASSESDDTQYF.

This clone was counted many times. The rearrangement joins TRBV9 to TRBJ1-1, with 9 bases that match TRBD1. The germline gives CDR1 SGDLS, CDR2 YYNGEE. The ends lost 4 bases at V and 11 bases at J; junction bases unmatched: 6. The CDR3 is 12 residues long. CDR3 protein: CASSPGDREAFF. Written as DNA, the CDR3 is TGTGCCAGCAGCCCCGGGGACAGGGAGGCTTTCTTT. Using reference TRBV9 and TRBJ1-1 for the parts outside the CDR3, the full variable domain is DSGVTQTPKHLITATGQRVTLRCSPRSGDLSVYWYQQSLDQGLQFLIQYYNGEERAKGNILERFSAQQFPDLHSELNLSSLELGDSALYFCASSPGDREAFFGQGTRLTVV.

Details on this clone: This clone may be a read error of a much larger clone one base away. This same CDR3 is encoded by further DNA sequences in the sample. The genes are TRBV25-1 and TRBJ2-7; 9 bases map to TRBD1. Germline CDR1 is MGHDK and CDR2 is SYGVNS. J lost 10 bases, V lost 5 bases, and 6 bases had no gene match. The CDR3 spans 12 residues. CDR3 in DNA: TGTGCCAGCAGTAACTTGGACAGGGGTCAGTACTTC. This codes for CASSNLDRGQYF.

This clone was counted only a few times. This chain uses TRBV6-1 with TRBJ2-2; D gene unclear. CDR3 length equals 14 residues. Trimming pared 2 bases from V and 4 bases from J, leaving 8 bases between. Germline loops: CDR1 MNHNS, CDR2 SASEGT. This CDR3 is CASSELPGTGELFF. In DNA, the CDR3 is TGTGCCAGCAGTGAACTCCCGGGCACCGGGGAGCTGTTTTTT.

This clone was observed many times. The CDR3 sequence: CASSLAGSNTIYF. DNA of the CDR3: TGTGCCAGCAGCTTAGCTGGGTCAAACACCATATATTTT. The V call is TRBV7-9, the J call TRBJ1-3; D gene unclear. Germline assignment: CDR1 SEHNR and CDR2 FQNEAQ (reference sequence). The length of the CDR3 is 13 residues. V lost 0 bases, J lost 6 bases, and 6 bases lay in between.

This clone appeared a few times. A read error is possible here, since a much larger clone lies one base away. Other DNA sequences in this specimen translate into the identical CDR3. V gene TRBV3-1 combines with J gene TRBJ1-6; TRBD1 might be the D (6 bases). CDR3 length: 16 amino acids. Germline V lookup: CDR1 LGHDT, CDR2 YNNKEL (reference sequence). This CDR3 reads CASRHLGRGGNSPLHF. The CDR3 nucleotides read TGCGCCAGCAGACATCTTGGCAGGGGAGGTAATTCACCCCTCCACTTT.

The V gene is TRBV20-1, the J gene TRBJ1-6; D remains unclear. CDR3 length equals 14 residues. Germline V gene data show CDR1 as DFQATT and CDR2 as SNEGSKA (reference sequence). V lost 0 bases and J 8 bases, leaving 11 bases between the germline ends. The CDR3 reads CSARETDVYSPLHF. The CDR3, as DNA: TGCAGTGCTAGAGAAACAGACGTCTATTCACCCCTCCACTTT.

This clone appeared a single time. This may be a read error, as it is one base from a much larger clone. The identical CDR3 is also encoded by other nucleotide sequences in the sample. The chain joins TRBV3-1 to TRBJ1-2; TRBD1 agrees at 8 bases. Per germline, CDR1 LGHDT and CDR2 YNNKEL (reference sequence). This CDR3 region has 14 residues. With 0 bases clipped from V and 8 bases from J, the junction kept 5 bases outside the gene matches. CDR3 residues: CASSQDRGLNGYTF. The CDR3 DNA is TGTGCCAGCAGCCAAGACAGGGGGCTCAACGGCTACACCTTC.

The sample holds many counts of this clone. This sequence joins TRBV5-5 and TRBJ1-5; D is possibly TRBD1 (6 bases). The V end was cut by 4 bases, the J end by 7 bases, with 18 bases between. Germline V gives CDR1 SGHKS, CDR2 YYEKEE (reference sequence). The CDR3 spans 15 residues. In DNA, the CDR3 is TGTGCCAGCAGCCGTACCGGGGGCGTAGGGCAGCCCCAGCATTTT. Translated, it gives CASSRTGGVGQPQHF. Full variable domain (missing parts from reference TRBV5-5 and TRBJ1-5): DAGVTQSPTHLIKTRGQQVTLRCSPISGHKSVSWYQQVLGQGPQFIFQYYEKEERGRGNFPDRFSARQFPNYSSELNVNALLLGDSALYLCASSRTGGVGQPQHFGDGTRLSIL.

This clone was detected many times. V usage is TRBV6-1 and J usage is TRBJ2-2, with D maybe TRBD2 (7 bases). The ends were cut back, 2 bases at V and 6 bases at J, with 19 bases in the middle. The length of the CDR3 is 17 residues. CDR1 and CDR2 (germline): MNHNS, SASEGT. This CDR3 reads CASSEKGGAGVAGELFF. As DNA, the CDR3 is TGTGCCAGCAGTGAAAAGGGAGGGGCAGGGGTGGCCGGGGAGCTGTTTTTT.

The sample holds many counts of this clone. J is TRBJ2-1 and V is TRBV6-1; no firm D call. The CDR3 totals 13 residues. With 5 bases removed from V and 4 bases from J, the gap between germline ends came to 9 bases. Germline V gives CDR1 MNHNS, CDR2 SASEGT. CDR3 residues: CASSKDEYNEQFF. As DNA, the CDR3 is TGTGCCAGCAGTAAGGACGAGTACAATGAGCAGTTCTTC.

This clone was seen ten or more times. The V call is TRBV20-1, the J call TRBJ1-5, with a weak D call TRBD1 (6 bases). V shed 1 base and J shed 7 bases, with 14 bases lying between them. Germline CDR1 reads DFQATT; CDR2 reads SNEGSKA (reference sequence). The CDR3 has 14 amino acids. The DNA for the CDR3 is TGCAGTGCTAGAGGGAAAACAGGGTACCAGCCCCAGCATTTT. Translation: CSARGKTGYQPQHF.

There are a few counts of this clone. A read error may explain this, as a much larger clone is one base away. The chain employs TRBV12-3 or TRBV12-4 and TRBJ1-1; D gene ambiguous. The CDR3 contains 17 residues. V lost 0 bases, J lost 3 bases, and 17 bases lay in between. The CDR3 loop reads CASSLAGGGSVDTEAFF. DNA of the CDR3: TGTGCCAGCAGTTTAGCAGGCGGTGGGTCCGTGGACACTGAAGCTTTCTTT.

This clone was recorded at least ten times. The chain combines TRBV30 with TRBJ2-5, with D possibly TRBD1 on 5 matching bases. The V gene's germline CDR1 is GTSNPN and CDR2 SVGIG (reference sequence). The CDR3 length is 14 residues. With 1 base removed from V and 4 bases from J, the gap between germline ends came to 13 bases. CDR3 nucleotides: TGTGCCTGGAGTGGGGCAGGGCGCCTAGAGACCCAGTACTTC. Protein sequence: CAWSGAGRLETQYF.

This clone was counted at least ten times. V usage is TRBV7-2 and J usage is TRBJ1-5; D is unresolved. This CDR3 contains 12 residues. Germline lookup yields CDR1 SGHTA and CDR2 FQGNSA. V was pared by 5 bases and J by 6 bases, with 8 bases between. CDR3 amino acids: CASSPPGQPQHF. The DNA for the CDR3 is TGTGCCAGCAGCCCTCCTGGTCAGCCCCAGCATTTT.

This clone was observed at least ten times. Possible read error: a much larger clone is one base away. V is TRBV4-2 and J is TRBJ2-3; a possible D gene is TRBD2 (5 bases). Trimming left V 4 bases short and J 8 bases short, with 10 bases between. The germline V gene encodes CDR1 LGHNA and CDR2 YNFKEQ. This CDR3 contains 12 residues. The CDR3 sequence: CASSLQGGTQYF. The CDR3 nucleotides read TGTGCCAGCAGCCTACAAGGAGGTACGCAGTATTTT.

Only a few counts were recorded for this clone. CDR3 in DNA: TGCGCCAGCAGCGCACAGGGAGCTAGCAATCAGCCCCAGCATTTT. It encodes CASSAQGASNQPQHF. J is TRBJ1-5 and V is TRBV5-1; tentative D call: TRBD1 (6 bases). V was pared by 4 bases and J by 0 bases, with 11 bases between. This CDR3 has 15 amino acids. Germline V lookup: CDR1 SGHRS, CDR2 YFSETQ. Filled out from reference TRBV5-1 and TRBJ1-5, the complete variable domain reads KAGVTQTPRYLIKTRGQQVTLSCSPISGHRSVSWYQQTPGQGLQFLFEYFSETQRNKGNFPGRFSGRQFSNSRSEMNVSTLELGDSALYLCASSAQGASNQPQHFGDGTRLSIL.

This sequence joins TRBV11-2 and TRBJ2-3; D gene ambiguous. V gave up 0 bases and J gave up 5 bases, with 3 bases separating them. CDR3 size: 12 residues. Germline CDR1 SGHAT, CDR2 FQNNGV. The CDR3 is CASSLDLDTQYF. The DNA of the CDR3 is TGTGCCAGCAGCTTAGACTTAGATACGCAGTATTTT.

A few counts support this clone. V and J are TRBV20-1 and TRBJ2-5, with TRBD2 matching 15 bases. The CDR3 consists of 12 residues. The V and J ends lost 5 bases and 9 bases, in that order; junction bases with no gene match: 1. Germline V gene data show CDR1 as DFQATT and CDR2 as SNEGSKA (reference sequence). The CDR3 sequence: CSARTSGGAQYF. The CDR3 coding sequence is TGCAGTGCTCGGACTAGCGGGGGGGCCCAGTACTTC.

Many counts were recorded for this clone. CDR3 residues: CASSFGRQGETYEQYF. The CDR3 nucleotides are TGTGCCAGCAGTTTCGGGAGGCAGGGCGAGACCTACGAGCAGTACTTC. This chain connects TRBV27 to TRBJ2-7, with TRBD2 identical over 7 bases. V trimming: 3 bases; J trimming: 2 bases; junction bases outside the gene matches: 10. CDR1 is MNHEY, CDR2 SMNVEV, per germline (reference sequence). CDR3 length: 16 amino acids.

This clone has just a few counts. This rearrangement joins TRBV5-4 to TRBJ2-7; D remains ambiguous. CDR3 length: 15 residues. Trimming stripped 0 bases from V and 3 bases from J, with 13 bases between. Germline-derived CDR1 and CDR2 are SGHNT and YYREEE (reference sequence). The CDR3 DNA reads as TGTGCCAGCAGCTTGGCCGGCGGCAGCAACTACGAGCAGTACTTC. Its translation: CASSLAGGSNYEQYF. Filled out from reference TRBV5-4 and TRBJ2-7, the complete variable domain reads ETGVTQSPTHLIKTRGQQVTLRCSSQSGHNTVSWYQQALGQGPQFIFQYYREEENGRGNFPPRFSGLQFPNYSSELNVNALELDDSALYLCASSLAGGSNYEQYFGPGTRLTVT.

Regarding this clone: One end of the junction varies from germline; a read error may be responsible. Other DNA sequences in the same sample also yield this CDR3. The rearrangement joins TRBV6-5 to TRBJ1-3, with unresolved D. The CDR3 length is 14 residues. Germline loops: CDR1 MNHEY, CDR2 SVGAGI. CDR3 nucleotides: TGCGCCAGCACTTCGTTAAGCTCTGGAAACACCATATATTTT. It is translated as CASTSLSSGNTIYF.

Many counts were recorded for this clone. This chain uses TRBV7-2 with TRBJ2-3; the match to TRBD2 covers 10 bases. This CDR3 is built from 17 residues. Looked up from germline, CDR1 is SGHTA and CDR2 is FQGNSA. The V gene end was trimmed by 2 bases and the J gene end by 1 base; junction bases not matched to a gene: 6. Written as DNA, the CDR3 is TGTGCCAGCAGCTTATCCCCCCTAGCGGGGGGCACAGATACGCAGTATTTT. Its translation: CASSLSPLAGGTDTQYF.